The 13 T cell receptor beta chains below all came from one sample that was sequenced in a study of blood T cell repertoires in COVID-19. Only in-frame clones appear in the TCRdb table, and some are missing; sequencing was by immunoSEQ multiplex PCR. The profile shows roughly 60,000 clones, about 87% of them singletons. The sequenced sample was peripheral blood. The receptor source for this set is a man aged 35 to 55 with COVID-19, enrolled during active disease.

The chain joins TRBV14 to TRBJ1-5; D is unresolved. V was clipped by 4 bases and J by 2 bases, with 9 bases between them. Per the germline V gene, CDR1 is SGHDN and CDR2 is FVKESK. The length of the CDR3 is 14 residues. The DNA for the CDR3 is TGTGCCAGCAGCCGTGGAGGTGGCAATCAGCCCCAGCATTTT. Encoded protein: CASSRGGGNQPQHF.

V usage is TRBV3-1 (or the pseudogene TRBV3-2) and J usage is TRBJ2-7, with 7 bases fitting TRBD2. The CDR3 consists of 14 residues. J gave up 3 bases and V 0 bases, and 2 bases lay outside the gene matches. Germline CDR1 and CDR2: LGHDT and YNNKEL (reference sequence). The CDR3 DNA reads TGTGCCAGCAGCCAAGAACGGGGGGTCTACGAGCAGTACTTC. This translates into CASSQERGVYEQYF.

The CDR3 loop reads CASSEWASGDTYEQYF. CDR3 sequence (DNA): TGTGCCAGCAGTGAATGGGCTAGCGGGGATACCTACGAGCAGTACTTC. The genes are TRBV6-1 and TRBJ2-7; 9 nucleotides line up with TRBD2. Trimming at V came to 2 bases and at J to 2 bases, leaving 7 bases not matched to a gene. This CDR3 has 16 amino acids. Germline V gene sequence: CDR1 MNHNS, CDR2 SASEGT.

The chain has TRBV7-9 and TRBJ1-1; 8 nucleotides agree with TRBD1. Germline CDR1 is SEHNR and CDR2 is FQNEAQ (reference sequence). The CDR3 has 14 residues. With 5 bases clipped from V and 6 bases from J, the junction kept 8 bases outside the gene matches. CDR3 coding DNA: TGTGCCAGCAGCAACTCAGGGGGCTTCGCTGAAGCTTTCTTT. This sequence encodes CASSNSGGFAEAFF.

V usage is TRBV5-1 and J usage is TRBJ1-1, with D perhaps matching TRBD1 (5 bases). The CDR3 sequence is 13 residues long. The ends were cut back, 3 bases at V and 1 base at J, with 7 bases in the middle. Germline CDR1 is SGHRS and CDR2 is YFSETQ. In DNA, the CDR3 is TGCGCCAGCAGCTATCAGGGGAACACTGAAGCTTTCTTT. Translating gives CASSYQGNTEAFF.

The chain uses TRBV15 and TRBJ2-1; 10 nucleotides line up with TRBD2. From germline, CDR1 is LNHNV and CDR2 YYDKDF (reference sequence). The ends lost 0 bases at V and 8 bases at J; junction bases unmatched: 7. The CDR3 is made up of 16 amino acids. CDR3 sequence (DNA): TGTGCCACCAGCAGAGATCTGACTAGCGGGCGGGATGAGCAGTTCTTC. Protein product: CATSRDLTSGRDEQFF.

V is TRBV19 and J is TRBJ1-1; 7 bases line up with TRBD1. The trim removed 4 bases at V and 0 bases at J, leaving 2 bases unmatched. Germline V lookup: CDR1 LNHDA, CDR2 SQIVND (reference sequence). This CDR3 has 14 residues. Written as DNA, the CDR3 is TGTGCCAGTAGTAGGGGGACAGTGAACACTGAAGCTTTCTTT. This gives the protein CASSRGTVNTEAFF.

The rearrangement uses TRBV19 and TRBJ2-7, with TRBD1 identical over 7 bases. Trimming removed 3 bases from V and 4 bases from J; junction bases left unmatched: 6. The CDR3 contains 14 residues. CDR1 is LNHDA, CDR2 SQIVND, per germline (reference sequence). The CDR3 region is CASSMWTGSYEQYF. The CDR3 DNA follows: TGTGCCAGTAGTATGTGGACAGGATCTTACGAGCAGTACTTC.

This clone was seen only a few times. CDR3 protein: CASKGSPYEQYF. Here the CDR3 DNA reads TGTGCCAGCAAGGGGTCGCCGTACGAGCAGTACTTC. The chain employs TRBV28 and TRBJ2-7; D perhaps matches TRBD1 (5 bases). Trimming cost V 7 bases and J 4 bases, with 11 bases left between them. There are 12 residues in the CDR3. Germline V CDR1 and CDR2: MDHEN, SYDVKM.

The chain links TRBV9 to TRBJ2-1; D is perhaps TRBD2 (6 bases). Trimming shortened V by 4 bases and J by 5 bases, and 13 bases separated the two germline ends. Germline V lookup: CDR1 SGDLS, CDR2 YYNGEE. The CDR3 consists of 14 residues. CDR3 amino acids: CASSSPSVNNEQFF. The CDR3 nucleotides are TGTGCCAGCAGCTCCCCTAGCGTCAACAATGAGCAGTTCTTC.

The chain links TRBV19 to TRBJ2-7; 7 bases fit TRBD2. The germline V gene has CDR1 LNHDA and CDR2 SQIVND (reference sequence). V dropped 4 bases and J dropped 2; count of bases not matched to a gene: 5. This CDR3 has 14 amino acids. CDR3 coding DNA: TGTGCCAGTAGTAGGGCTAGCGGTACCTACGAGCAGTACTTC. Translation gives CASSRASGTYEQYF.

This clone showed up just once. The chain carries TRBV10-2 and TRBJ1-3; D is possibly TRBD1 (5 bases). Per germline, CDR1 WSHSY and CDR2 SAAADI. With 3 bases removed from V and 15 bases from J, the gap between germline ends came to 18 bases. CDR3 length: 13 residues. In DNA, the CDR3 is TGCGCCAGCAGTGAACGCGAGGCAGGGCCGCGATATTTT. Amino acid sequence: CASSEREAGPRYF.

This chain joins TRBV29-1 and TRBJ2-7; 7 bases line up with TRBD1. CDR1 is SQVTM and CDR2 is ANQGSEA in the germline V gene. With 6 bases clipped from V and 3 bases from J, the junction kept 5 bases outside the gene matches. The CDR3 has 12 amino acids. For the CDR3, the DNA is TGCAGCGTCAAGACAGGGATCTACGAGCAGTACTTC. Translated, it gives CSVKTGIYEQYF.